One sample yielded the 20 T cell receptor beta chains listed below, sequenced in a study of regulatory T cells in long-lasting Graves disease. This sample's time point: newly diagnosed GD, antithyroid drugs for less than 3 months. With RNA extracted from PBMCs as input, the TCR library was made. Assembly of TCR beta libraries relied on iRepertoire HTBI primers together with Arm-PCR of CDR3 regions. TCRdb recomputed calls from the multiplex PCR reads with MiXCR, one row per CDR3 protein. This sample has 560,000 or so distinct CDR3 sequences, with approximately 16% found just once. These data were also reused for a study on T cells in Graves' hyperthyroidism and ophthalmopathy.

The sequenced sample was peripheral blood mononuclear cells (PBMCs), obtained at new diagnosis, from a patient treated with antithyroid drugs. These receptors all stem from a man younger than 35 with Graves disease.

The V call is TRBV6-2 or TRBV6-3, the J call TRBJ1-4, with D unclear. The CDR3 runs to 12 residues. The V end lost 6 bases, the J end lost 10 bases, and 12 bases lay between the germline ends. Germline values: CDR1 MNHEY, CDR2 SVGEGT. CDR3 amino acids: CASSPPFGKLFF. In nucleotides, the CDR3 is TGTGCCAGCAGCCCACCGTTTGGAAAACTGTTTTTT.

The table lists this clonotype with a few counts. The chain carries TRBV13 and TRBJ1-1; TRBD1 is a possible D gene (5 bases). Per the germline V gene, CDR1 is PRHDT and CDR2 is FYEKMQ (reference sequence). The V end was cut by 1 base, the J end by 8 bases, with 11 bases between. This CDR3 region has 13 residues. The CDR3 DNA follows: TGTGCCAGCAGCTTAGAAGACGACAGCGAAGCTTTCTTT. Residues: CASSLEDDSEAFF. Filled out from reference TRBV13 and TRBJ1-1, the complete variable domain reads AAGVIQSPRHLIKEKRETATLKCYPIPRHDTVYWYQQGPGQDPQFLISFYEKMQSDKGSIPDRFSAQQFSDYHSELNMSSLELGDSALYFCASSLEDDSEAFFGQGTRLTVV.

This clonotype has just a few counts. This chain uses TRBV19 with TRBJ2-5, with 8 nucleotides matching TRBD2. CDR1 and CDR2 (germline): LNHDA, SQIVND (reference sequence). The CDR3 sequence is 15 residues long. Germline trimming cut 4 bases from V and 2 bases from J; bases unmatched to any gene: 6. CDR3 in amino acids: CASSSPREGQETQYF. The CDR3 DNA reads as TGTGCCAGTAGTAGTCCTCGGGAGGGACAAGAGACCCAGTACTTC.

This clonotype was recorded at least ten times. The V and J genes are TRBV5-1 and TRBJ2-1, with 10 bases fitting TRBD2. Trimming removed 6 bases from V and 6 bases from J; junction bases left unmatched: 9. Germline CDR1 reads SGHRS; CDR2 reads YFSETQ. The CDR3 totals 15 residues. In nucleotides, the CDR3 is TGCGCCAGCACCCACGTAGCGGGAGGAGGCAATGAGCAGTTCTTC. This codes for CASTHVAGGGNEQFF. Full variable domain (missing parts from reference TRBV5-1 and TRBJ2-1): KAGVTQTPRYLIKTRGQQVTLSCSPISGHRSVSWYQQTPGQGLQFLFEYFSETQRNKGNFPGRFSGRQFSNSRSEMNVSTLELGDSALYLCASTHVAGGGNEQFFGPGTRLTVL.

This clonotype was observed many times. CDR3 nucleotide sequence: TGTGCTAGTGCCCTACAGGGATCTTGGGGGGCCAACGTCCTGACTTTC. Amino acids: CASALQGSWGANVLTF. V and J are TRBV12-5 and TRBJ2-6; perhaps TRBD1 as D (6 bases). This CDR3 has 16 amino acids. The ends were cut back, 7 bases at V and 4 bases at J, with 17 bases in the middle. Germline V lookup: CDR1 LGHNT, CDR2 FRNRAP.

This clonotype was picked up a small number of times. This rearrangement joins TRBV12-5 to TRBJ2-2; 8 nucleotides agree with TRBD1. V gave up 6 bases and J gave up 7 bases; unmatched junction bases: 7. This CDR3 is built from 14 residues. Germline-derived CDR1 and CDR2 are LGHNT and FRNRAP. The CDR3 reads CASGRRQGIGELFF. The CDR3 coding sequence is TGTGCTAGTGGCCGCCGACAGGGGATCGGGGAGCTGTTTTTT.

In its sample, this clonotype was seen a few times. CDR3 in DNA: TGCAGCGTTGAAGGGGCGAAGAGCTCCTACAATGAGCAGTTCTTC. This codes for CSVEGAKSSYNEQFF. The rearrangement links TRBV29-1 to TRBJ2-1; D is ambiguous. Germline V CDR1 and CDR2: SQVTM, ANQGSEA. The CDR3 is made up of 15 amino acids. Trimming pared 1 base from V and 0 bases from J, leaving 10 bases between.

This clonotype was seen only a few times. It is likely a read error, because the conserved phenylalanine at the end of the CDR3 is missing. V and J are TRBV12-3 or TRBV12-4 and TRBJ1-6, with a weak D call TRBD1 (5 bases). V was clipped by 6 bases and J by 11 bases, with 14 bases between them. The CDR3 spans 13 residues. Written as DNA, the CDR3 is TGTGCCAGCAGGACAAGCAGGGTGGCACCCCTCCACTCT. Translating gives CASRTSRVAPLHS.

This clonotype appeared many times. The rearrangement uses TRBV2 and TRBJ2-2; D is unresolved. Germline V gives CDR1 SNHLY, CDR2 FYNNEI. The V end was cut by 0 bases, the J end by 4 bases, with 9 bases between. The CDR3 runs to 15 residues. For the CDR3, the DNA is TGTGCCAGCAGTGAAGCGTCGGTGGGCACCGGGGAGCTGTTTTTT. This codes for CASSEASVGTGELFF. The variable domain in full, with the rest retrieved from reference TRBV2 and TRBJ2-2, is EPEVTQTPSHQVTQMGQEVILRCVPISNHLYFYWYRQILGQKVEFLVSFYNNEISEKSEIFDDQFSVERPDGSNFTLKIRSTKLEDSAMYFCASSEASVGTGELFFGEGSRLTVL.

The sample holds many counts of this clonotype. V is TRBV12-3 or TRBV12-4 and J is TRBJ1-1; D gene uncertain. This CDR3 contains 14 residues. V lost 3 bases and J lost 0, with 8 bases in between. CDR3 coding DNA: TGTGCCAGCAGTTTTTCGGCGGTGAACACTGAAGCTTTCTTT. Its protein product is CASSFSAVNTEAFF.

A single count supports this clonotype. The chain carries TRBV12-3 or TRBV12-4 and TRBJ2-1; D remains ambiguous. V shed 6 bases and J shed 7 bases, with 7 bases lying between them. This CDR3 spans 11 amino acids. In DNA, the CDR3 is TGTGCCAGCAGGCAAAGGAATGAGCAGTTCTTC. Its translation: CASRQRNEQFF.

There are many counts of this clonotype. The chain couples TRBV28 to TRBJ2-3; tentative D call: TRBD2 (7 bases). Germline V gene sequence: CDR1 MDHEN, CDR2 SYDVKM. This CDR3 spans 17 amino acids. Trimming pared 2 bases from V and 0 bases from J, leaving 15 bases between. CDR3 DNA sequence: TGTGCCAGCAGTTTAGGGGGGGGCAGGAAAAGCACAGATACGCAGTATTTT. This encodes CASSLGGGRKSTDTQYF.

This clonotype has ten or more counts. The chain links TRBV3-1 to TRBJ2-3; 8 positions match TRBD2. Germline lookup yields CDR1 LGHDT and CDR2 YNNKEL (reference sequence). Losses at the gene ends were 1 base for V and 5 bases for J; bases not matched to a gene: 2. The CDR3 runs to 14 residues. The CDR3 nucleotides are TGTGCCAGCAGCCAAGTCCTAGCGGGAGATACGCAGTATTTT. Translating it yields CASSQVLAGDTQYF.

The sample holds many counts of this clonotype. J is TRBJ2-1 and V is TRBV25-1; 11 bases are shared with TRBD2. The CDR3 sequence is 15 residues long. V shed 3 bases and J 10 bases; nucleotides not matched to a gene: 8. CDR1 MGHDK and CDR2 SYGVNS come from the germline V gene. CDR3 amino acids: CASSESGTSGLEQFF. Written as DNA, the CDR3 is TGTGCCAGCAGTGAGTCCGGGACTAGCGGACTGGAGCAGTTCTTC.

This clonotype was seen more than once but under ten times. The V gene is TRBV14, the J gene TRBJ2-1; 8 bases fit TRBD2. Germline V gives CDR1 SGHDN, CDR2 FVKESK. The V gene end was trimmed by 2 bases and the J gene end by 5 bases; junction bases not matched to a gene: 8. The CDR3 has 16 amino acids. CDR3 sequence reads: CASSQSGTRDHNEQFF. The CDR3 DNA is TGTGCCAGCAGCCAATCCGGGACTAGGGACCACAATGAGCAGTTCTTC. Together with reference TRBV14 and TRBJ2-1, the CDR3 gives the full variable domain: EAGVTQFPSHSVIEKGQTVTLRCDPISGHDNLYWYRRVMGKEIKFLLHFVKESKQDESGMPNNRFLAERTGGTYSTLKVQPAELEDSGVYFCASSQSGTRDHNEQFFGPGTRLTVL.

In its sample, this clonotype was seen many times. V gene TRBV27 combines with J gene TRBJ2-6; no definite D call. The germline V gene has CDR1 MNHEY and CDR2 SMNVEV (reference sequence). The CDR3 extends over 14 amino acids. Trimming took 6 bases from V and 4 from J, leaving 10 bases between them. Here the CDR3 DNA reads TGTGCCAGCAGGCCCCTAACCGGGGCCAACGTCCTGACTTTC. This translates into CASRPLTGANVLTF.

This clonotype was detected many times. This chain uses TRBV30 with TRBJ1-1; the D is unclear. CDR3 size: 14 residues. The V end was cut by 2 bases, the J end by 0 bases, with 10 bases between. Germline CDR1 is GTSNPN and CDR2 is SVGIG (reference sequence). The CDR3, as DNA: TGTGCCTGGAGTTTCCGAGAATTGAACACTGAAGCTTTCTTT. Its translation: CAWSFRELNTEAFF.

A few counts support this clonotype. The rearrangement links TRBV19 to TRBJ1-5; maybe TRBD1 (6 bases). CDR1 and CDR2 (germline): LNHDA, SQIVND (reference sequence). There are 16 residues in the CDR3. The germline V and J ends were trimmed by 5 bases and 0 bases, with 14 bases remaining between them. This CDR3 is CASSYQGRLSNQPQHF. The CDR3, as DNA: TGTGCCAGTAGTTATCAGGGGAGGCTTAGCAATCAGCCCCAGCATTTT.

This clonotype appeared many times. The chain joins TRBV11-2 to TRBJ2-7; D remains ambiguous. Germline V gene data show CDR1 as SGHAT and CDR2 as FQNNGV. The CDR3 length is 14 residues. V was clipped by 6 bases and J by 6 bases, with 18 bases between them. The CDR3 region has the DNA TGTGCCAGCAGGGCGGTGTCAAGGGCGGTCGAGCAGTACTTC. It specifies CASRAVSRAVEQYF.

Comment on this clonotype: A read error may account for a junction end that differs from germline. The chain joins TRBV18 to TRBJ2-7, with D possibly TRBD2 on 6 matching bases. The CDR3 extends over 13 amino acids. The V gene's germline CDR1 is KGHSH and CDR2 LQKENI. The CDR3 is CAGSPGTAYEQYF. The CDR3 DNA follows: TGTGCCGGCTCACCGGGGACTGCCTACGAGCAGTACTTC.